This is a list of T cell receptor beta chains from one sample in a study of technical replicates of blood from a few donors. Profiling relied on immunoSEQ multiplex PCR, and the TCRdb table lists in-frame clones only, not all of them. The data hold around 80,000 clones, with more than 95% observed a single time. Sample: T cells isolated from PBMCs. Receptor source: a human donor in good health. The CDR3 runs from the conserved cysteine through the conserved F or W. Not every row has a clone size; where given, it reads once, few, many or a size class.

V	size	J	CDR3
TRBV29-1	.	TRBJ2-5	CSVRGLAGGETQYF
TRBV10-3	.	TRBJ2-6	CAIRADRAGANVLTF
TRBV5-4	.	TRBJ1-1	CASSSTQEPEAFF
TRBV6-1	.	TRBJ2-7	CASSAEGWEQYF
TRBV4-1	.	TRBJ2-5	CASSSQGGAAYQETQYF
TRBV6-8	.	TRBJ1-5	CASSYRGLGQPQHF
TRBV7-2	.	TRBJ2-2	CASSLIQGTGELFF
TRBV28	once	TRBJ1-2	CASKFSLYGYTF
TRBV27	.	TRBJ1-5	CASQRTGQGSNQPQHF
TRBV13	.	TRBJ1-2	CASSLNEARRGYTF
TRBV6-5	.	TRBJ2-7	CASSYSGGLYEQYF
TRBV9	.	TRBJ2-1	CASSSGRDFFYNEQFF
TRBV5-1	.	TRBJ2-7	CASSMGQSVNEQYF
TRBV10-3	once	TRBJ2-3	CAISGTDERDTQYF
TRBV9	.	TRBJ2-3	CASSVEQGSADTQYF
TRBV19	.	TRBJ1-1	CASGTGNSMNTEAFF
TRBV5-1	.	TRBJ2-7	CASSYHPGQGYEQYF
TRBV7-9	.	TRBJ2-3	CASSYGSRRGTDTQYF
TRBV7-8	.	TRBJ2-7	CASSSISGTAIDEQYF
TRBV4-1	.	TRBJ2-4	CASSQGWTVKNIQYF
TRBV7-9	.	TRBJ2-2	CASSRTENTGELFF
TRBV4-1	.	TRBJ2-7	CASSQDRLWRAGFYEQYF
TRBV19	.	TRBJ1-2	CASRRPGQGRDGYTF
TRBV11-3	.	TRBJ2-1	CASSPKAGPSRADNEQFF
TRBV19	.	TRBJ2-5	CASSPGRFSLKTQYF
TRBV25-1	.	TRBJ2-1	CASSGIDRAYNEQFF
TRBV5-1	.	TRBJ2-2	CATSRDRAPLGGGELFF
TRBV9	.	TRBJ2-7	CASSAEIASHSYEQYF
TRBV7-8	.	TRBJ1-2	CASSLGSGREGYTF
TRBV10-2	.	TRBJ2-3	CASSRAGAQYF
TRBV5-4	.	TRBJ1-3	CASSLGGNGNTIYF
TRBV28	.	TRBJ2-7	CASSLRRQGDPYEQYF
TRBV6-5	.	TRBJ1-5	CASSRTANQPQHF
TRBV5-1	.	TRBJ2-7	CASSFAPKPRDEQYF
TRBV10-3	once	TRBJ1-3	CAIMRQFLSGNTIYF
TRBV29-1	once	TRBJ1-1	CSGAGRGSTEAFF
TRBV27	.	TRBJ2-7	CASSLDPTVGGSTDYEQYF
TRBV11-2	.	TRBJ1-3	CASSLDQGMAGNTIYF
TRBV7-3	.	TRBJ2-7	CASSLMAGVGVIGTNEQYF
TRBV11-3	.	TRBJ2-7	CASSLGVAAYEQYF
TRBV2	few	TRBJ2-2	CASRVLAGQDGELFF
TRBV28	.	TRBJ2-1	CASSKHSGSYNEQFF
TRBV5-1	once	TRBJ2-7	CASSSKGDEQYF
TRBV7-9	.	TRBJ2-1	CASSSGSPRRFF
TRBV5-1	.	TRBJ2-7	CASSGDRGYSYEQYF